A single sample is the source of the 17 T cell receptor beta chains below, sequenced in a study of CD4 T cells in relation to SARS-CoV-2 and coronaviruses. Their target antigens are unknown. Profiling relied on immunoSEQ multiplex PCR, and the TCRdb table lists in-frame clones only, not all of them. The repertoire consists of tens of thousands of clones, with 60% to 80% occurring once and the leading ten covering approximately 20%. The sample consisted of memory CD4+ T cells from PBMCs, cultured in vitro. The receptors were gathered from an adult with COVID-19.

This clone was observed a single time. The chain uses TRBV6-4 and TRBJ2-5; 10 bases fit TRBD2. Unmatched junction bases numbered 11, after V lost 4 bases and J lost 3 bases. The CDR3 runs 17 residues. The germline V gene has CDR1 MRHNA and CDR2 SNTAGT. The CDR3: CASSGTLAGEGKETQYF. DNA of the CDR3: TGTGCCAGCAGTGGGACCCTAGCGGGAGAGGGGAAAGAGACCCAGTACTTC.

The genes are TRBV7-2 and TRBJ2-2; D remains unclear. CDR1 is SGHTA, CDR2 FQGNSA, per germline. The CDR3 is 13 residues long. V lost 3 bases and J lost 5, with 7 bases in between. The CDR3 here is CASSFGPTGELFF. The CDR3 nucleotides read TGTGCCAGCAGCTTTGGACCAACCGGGGAGCTGTTTTTT. Complete variable domain (other parts from reference TRBV7-2 and TRBJ2-2): GAGVSQSPSNKVTEKGKDVELRCDPISGHTALYWYRQSLGQGLEFLIYFQGNSAPDKSGLPSDRFSAERTGGSVSTLTIQRTQQEDSAVYLCASSFGPTGELFFGEGSRLTVL.

V and J are TRBV9 and TRBJ1-4, with D maybe TRBD1 (5 bases). The germline V gene has CDR1 SGDLS and CDR2 YYNGEE. There are 15 residues in the CDR3. Trimming removed 4 bases at V and 7 bases at J, with 17 bases between. The CDR3 protein is CASSSSPGVFEKLFF. CDR3 nucleotide sequence: TGTGCCAGCAGCTCCTCACCGGGGGTGTTTGAAAAACTGTTTTTT. Full variable domain (outside the CDR3, taken from reference TRBV9 and TRBJ1-4): DSGVTQTPKHLITATGQRVTLRCSPRSGDLSVYWYQQSLDQGLQFLIQYYNGEERAKGNILERFSAQQFPDLHSELNLSSLELGDSALYFCASSSSPGVFEKLFFGSGTQLSVL.

CDR3 loop: CAWTTPPTSRTTDTQYF. The CDR3 coding sequence is TGTGCCTGGACCACACCCCCCACTAGCAGAACTACAGATACGCAGTATTTT. V gene TRBV30 combines with J gene TRBJ2-3; TRBD2 might be the D (6 bases). This CDR3 is built from 17 residues. The V end lost 4 bases, the J end lost 3 bases, and 23 bases lay between the germline ends. Per the germline V gene, CDR1 is GTSNPN and CDR2 is SVGIG (reference sequence).

The V and J genes are TRBV7-8 and TRBJ1-3; D gene ambiguous. Trimming shortened V by 4 bases and J by 4 bases, and 11 bases separated the two germline ends. The CDR3 sequence is 14 residues long. Germline V gene lookup returns CDR1 SGHVS and CDR2 FQNEAQ. In nucleotides, the CDR3 is TGTGCCAGCAGCTCACGCGGGGTGGGAAACACCATATATTTT. Translating it yields CASSSRGVGNTIYF.

The CDR3 here is CASSKVRVGEQYF. The CDR3, as DNA: TGTGCCAGCAGCAAAGTGAGAGTGGGCGAGCAGTACTTC. The gene calls are TRBV21-1 and TRBJ2-7. TRBV21-1 is a known pseudogene. CDR3 length: 13 residues.

V usage is TRBV6-1 and J usage is TRBJ2-5; a weak D match, TRBD2 (5 bases). V lost 0 bases, J lost 7 bases, and 15 bases lay in between. CDR3 length: 15 amino acids. The germline V gene encodes CDR1 MNHNS and CDR2 SASEGT. CDR3 region: CASSEAFRDPGTQYF. DNA for the CDR3: TGTGCCAGCAGTGAAGCGTTCCGGGATCCTGGGACCCAGTACTTC.

The chain links TRBV18 to TRBJ2-2; TRBD2 matches at 11 bases. This CDR3 is built from 16 residues. V shed 8 bases, J shed 1 base, and the junction held 6 bases outside the gene matches. Germline CDR1 reads KGHSH; CDR2 reads LQKENI. DNA for the CDR3: TGTGCCAGCAACACGGGACTAGCGGTGAACACCGGGGAGCTGTTTTTT. This encodes CASNTGLAVNTGELFF.

Worth noting for this clone: An end of the junction does not agree with germline; a read error may underlie this. The chain uses TRBV19 and TRBJ2-3; 9 bases map to TRBD2. The CDR3 consists of 15 residues. Germline V gives CDR1 LNHDA, CDR2 SQIVND (reference sequence). CDR3 region: CASSIQGTSIDTQYF. Written as DNA, the CDR3 is TGTGCCAGTAGTATCCAAGGGACTAGCATAGATACGCAGTATTTT.

The rearrangement joins TRBV18 to TRBJ1-2; D gene unclear. Trimming cost V 3 bases and J 3 bases, with 14 bases left between them. The CDR3 sequence is 15 residues long. The germline V gene has CDR1 KGHSH and CDR2 LQKENI. The CDR3 is CASSPRTDPDYGYTF. DNA for the CDR3: TGTGCCAGCTCACCTAGGACGGACCCGGACTATGGCTACACCTTC.

The chain joins TRBV2 to TRBJ2-1; D remains unclear. The length of the CDR3 is 15 residues. The germline V gene encodes CDR1 SNHLY and CDR2 FYNNEI. V shed 5 bases and J shed 4 bases, with 15 bases lying between them. CDR3 protein: CASSSPILKYNEQFF. In DNA form, the CDR3 reads TGTGCCAGCAGTTCACCAATCCTGAAATACAATGAGCAGTTCTTC.

The rearrangement joins TRBV3-1 (or the pseudogene TRBV3-2) to TRBJ2-3; TRBD2 agrees at 10 bases. CDR3 length equals 16 residues. CDR1 is LGHDT, CDR2 YNNKEL, per germline (reference sequence). V dropped 0 bases and J dropped 12; count of bases not matched to a gene: 12. The CDR3, as DNA: TGTGCCAGCAGCCAAGATAGACTAGCGGGCGCCCCCGGTCAGTATTTT. The encoded protein is CASSQDRLAGAPGQYF.

The J gene is TRBJ1-2, the V gene TRBV3-1 (or the pseudogene TRBV3-2); D uncertain. From germline, CDR1 is LGHDT and CDR2 YNNKEL (reference sequence). V was clipped by 3 bases and J by 6 bases, with 5 bases between them. The CDR3 runs 11 residues. CDR3 loop: CASSHKDGYTF. The CDR3 DNA reads as TGTGCCAGCAGCCACAAGGATGGCTACACCTTC.

In its sample, this clone was seen a few times. This rearrangement joins TRBV4-1 to TRBJ1-1; 8 bases are a match to TRBD1. The CDR3 is made up of 15 amino acids. Germline CDR1 MGHRA, CDR2 YSYEKL. Unmatched junction bases numbered 3, after V lost 3 bases and J lost 0 bases. The CDR3 DNA is TGCGCCAGCAGCCACCGACAGGGGATGAACACTGAAGCTTTCTTT. This encodes CASSHRQGMNTEAFF.

This chain connects TRBV5-6 to TRBJ2-7, with D uncertain. CDR1 and CDR2 from the germline V gene are SGHDT and YYEEEE. CDR3 size: 15 residues. V dropped 1 base and J dropped 0 bases, with 11 bases sitting between them. The CDR3 bases are TGTGCCAGCAGCTTGAACGGGCGGTTCTCCTACGAGCAGTACTTC. Translating gives CASSLNGRFSYEQYF.

DNA for the CDR3: TGTGCCAGCAGCCAACTAGCGGGCGCGTCGTACTTC. Amino acid sequence: CASSQLAGASYF. This chain connects TRBV3-1 (or the pseudogene TRBV3-2) to TRBJ2-5; 8 nucleotides match TRBD2. This CDR3 contains 12 residues. CDR1 is LGHDT and CDR2 is YNNKEL in the germline V gene (reference sequence). The junction had 6 bases not matched to a gene; V was cut back by 2 bases and J by 13 bases.

The chain carries TRBV3-1 (or the pseudogene TRBV3-2) and TRBJ2-3, with D possibly being TRBD2 (5 bases). CDR3 length: 15 residues. V was shortened by 4 bases and J by 2 bases, with 13 bases between the two germline ends. CDR1 is LGHDT, CDR2 YNNKEL, per germline (reference sequence). The CDR3 DNA reads TGTGCCAGCAGCCGCGGGCCCACCTCCACAGATACGCAGTATTTT. Translating it yields CASSRGPTSTDTQYF.